This T cell receptor (beta chain) was retrieved from a study of CD8 T cells in Susac syndrome. Sequencing of TCR beta drew on CD8+ and CD4+ T cells from blood. The multiple sclerosis controls were treatment-naive patients affected by stable or active relapsing-remitting disease. Random hexamers primed reverse transcription of about 0.5 to 1 ug RNA. By means of immunoSEQ multiplex PCR, TCR beta CDR3 spanning 54 Vbeta and 13 Jbeta underwent amplification. Using its own MiXCR run on the immunoSEQ multiplex PCR reads, TCRdb lists one record per CDR3 protein. This table holds 40,000 to 60,000 distinct CDR3 sequences, roughly 93% found once. The CDR3 has 13 residues. Per the germline V gene, CDR1 is SQVTM and CDR2 is ANQGSEA. Trimming shortened V by 6 bases and J by 7 bases, and 19 bases separated the two germline ends.

Source material: CD8+ T cells from PBMCs. The chain has TRBV29-1 and TRBJ2-7; D is unclear. The receptor was isolated from a human donor with multiple sclerosis. CDR3 bases: TGCAGCGTAATCCCGGTAGGCCGGAAAGAGCAGTACTTC. As protein: CSVIPVGRKEQYF.